The entry below describes one T cell receptor beta chain. Its antigen is currently unknown. The CDR3 length is 15 residues. Germline V gives CDR1 SNHLY, CDR2 FYNNEI. With 6 bases removed from V and 5 bases from J, the gap between germline ends came to 17 bases. The source of the sample is a study of graft-versus-host responses after intestinal transplantation. Study as a whole: Uniformly, recipients were administered anti-thymocyte globulin induction with subsequent tacrolimus and steroids for two to three years. The study's findings and limits: Across patients carrying graft-donor T cell macrochimerism, allografts held high graft-versus-host to host-versus-graft clonal ratios. With peak circulating GvH clone levels came an association with early post-transplant HvG declines.

The data were produced by immunoSEQ multiplex PCR, yet TCRdb's version contains in-frame clones alone and is incomplete. The sample lists about 19,000 clones; roughly nine tenths were seen once. J is TRBJ2-1 and V is TRBV2; no reliable D call. The sequenced sample was PBMCs, obtained around 230 days after intestinal transplant. The TCR was taken from a human patient who received an intestinal transplant, so some T cells may come from the graft donor. The CDR3 nucleotides read TGTGCCAGCAGCCGCGACTGGGAAGAGAACAATGAGCAGTTCTTC. This encodes CASSRDWEENNEQFF.